This T cell receptor beta chain was captured by sequencing in a study of cytomegalovirus exposure and HLA in healthy donors. Study-level results: In a later analysis, compared with equally common non-associated chains, HLA-associated beta chains were more expanded. Productive status was seen about 90% or about 30% of the time for most TCR beta V segments in an earlier analysis. In a later analysis, the majority of CMV-associated beta chains seemingly showed HLA restriction.

Germline trimming cut 5 bases from V and 2 bases from J; bases unmatched to any gene: 5. Germline lookup yields CDR1 SEHNR and CDR2 FQNEAQ (reference sequence). CDR3 length equals 14 residues. Comments on this clone: The antigen is unknown.

In the PCR, 60 Vbeta and 13 Jbeta primers were used. Libraries were prepared by immunoSEQ multiplex PCR; TCRdb keeps only in-frame clonotypes and omits some of them. The sample has about 160,000 clones, around 77% seen once. The chain carries TRBV7-9 and TRBJ2-7, with 8 bases fitting TRBD1. This receptor was taken from a woman aged 25 to 45 in good health and CMV-seronegative. The specimen was PBMCs. The CDR3 reads CASSPTGVPYEQYF. CDR3 nucleotides: TGTGCCAGCAGCCCGACAGGGGTTCCCTACGAGCAGTACTTC.